The rows below give T cell receptor beta chains drawn from one sample of a study of T cell repertoires in cytomegalovirus infection. TCRdb called the reads again in MiXCR, with one record for every CDR3 protein. Of about 230,000 distinct CDR3 sequences in the sample, around 6.6% were seen once. Sequencing input: PBMCs. Every receptor here comes from a human donor in good health (CMV status not recorded). Some clones in this sample may be carry-over from other donors' samples. Each CDR3 is given with its conserved first and last residue. Fields, in order: CDR3 DNA, CDR3 protein, clone size, J gene, D gene, CDR3 length, V gene. The D gene is left open where the match is weak. The size entry is marked missing in some rows and otherwise reads once, few, many or a size class.

TGTGCCAGCAGCACTCGACAGGGTAATTTCTACGAGCAGTACTTC | CASSTRQGNFYEQYF | many | TRBJ2-7 | TRBD1 | 15 | TRBV7-2
TGCAGCGTAACCAGGGATGACAGGGACTATGGCTACACCTTC | CSVTRDDRDYGYTF | many | TRBJ1-2 | TRBD1 | 14 | TRBV29-1
TGTGCCAGCAGCTCCAAGAGTACTCTACTAGCGGGGGATCAAGATACGCAGTATTTT | CASSSKSTLLAGDQDTQYF | many | TRBJ2-3 | TRBD2 | 19 | TRBV7-9
TGTGCCAGCAGCTTAAAAGGGACTACAGGTCAGCCCCAGCATTTT | CASSLKGTTGQPQHF | many | TRBJ1-5 | NA | 15 | TRBV7-2
TGCAGCGTGGGGGACCTCCGGGGGGCAGATACGCAGTATTTT | CSVGDLRGADTQYF | few | TRBJ2-3 | TRBD2 | 14 | TRBV29-1
TGTGCCAGCAGCTTAGGCCCCTCAGGATGGCAAGAGACCCAGTACTTC | CASSLGPSGWQETQYF | many | TRBJ2-5 | NA | 16 | TRBV7-2
TGTGCCAGCAGCCCCGGGGGGGGCGGCAATCAGCCCCAGCATTTT | CASSPGGGGNQPQHF | many | TRBJ1-5 | NA | 15 | TRBV7-2
TGCGCCAGCAGCTCACAGGGTTGGACTGAAGCTTTCTTT | CASSSQGWTEAFF | many | TRBJ1-1 | NA | 13 | TRBV5-1
TGCAGCGTTGAAGATTGGGGACAGGTCGACTATGGCTACACCTTC | CSVEDWGQVDYGYTF | many | TRBJ1-2 | TRBD1 | 15 | TRBV29-1
TGTGCCAGTAGTATGGCTGCGAACACTGAAGCTTTCTTT | CASSMAANTEAFF | many | TRBJ1-1 | NA | 13 | TRBV19
TGTGCCAGCTCACCATCGACTAGCGGCACCGGGGAGCTGTTTTTT | CASSPSTSGTGELFF | many | TRBJ2-2 | TRBD2 | 15 | TRBV18
TGTGCCTGGAGAGCCCGGGACAGAAGCAAAAACATTCAGTACTTC | CAWRARDRSKNIQYF | few | TRBJ2-4 | TRBD1 | 15 | TRBV30
TGCAGTGCTCGAGGGAGACCCTTCACCGGGGAGCTGTTTTTT | CSARGRPFTGELFF | few | TRBJ2-2 | NA | 14 | TRBV20-1
TGTGCCAGCAGTGGATCGTATGCCGGACAGGGGGCTTACGGCTACACCTTC | CASSGSYAGQGAYGYTF | many | TRBJ1-2 | TRBD1 | 17 | TRBV28
TGTGCCAGCAGCGAGGACAGGGGGCATTTCGGTTCACCCCTCCACTTT | CASSEDRGHFGSPLHF | many | TRBJ1-6 | TRBD1 | 16 | TRBV7-2
TGTGCCAGCAGTACCTCCAGGACAGTTTACAATGAGCAGTTCTTC | CASSTSRTVYNEQFF | many | TRBJ2-1 | NA | 15 | TRBV6-6
TGCAGCACCATATCTCAAGTGGGGGGGAACACTGAAGCTTTCTTT | CSTISQVGGNTEAFF | many | TRBJ1-1 | NA | 15 | TRBV29-1
TGTGCCAGCAGTTACTCGAACGTCTACTATGGCTACACCTTC | CASSYSNVYYGYTF | many | TRBJ1-2 | NA | 14 | TRBV6-5
TGTGCCAGCAGCAGAGGTAGCGGGGGGCGAAACAATGAGCAGTTCTTC | CASSRGSGGRNNEQFF | few | TRBJ2-1 | TRBD2 | 16 | TRBV11-2
TGTGCCAGCAGCTTAGCGTCAGCAGCAATTGAAAAACTGTTTTTT | CASSLASAAIEKLFF | many | TRBJ1-4 | NA | 15 | TRBV7-2
TGTGCCAGCAGCTTGGGGGGTCCAGCTAACTATGGCTACACCTTC | CASSLGGPANYGYTF | NA | TRBJ1-2 | NA | 15 | TRBV5-4
TGTGCCAGCAGTTTGGCCGGGACAGGGGGCTCCGGTAGCAATCAGCCCCAGCATTTT | CASSLAGTGGSGSNQPQHF | many | TRBJ1-5 | TRBD1 | 19 | TRBV12-3/TRBV12-4
TGCAGCGTTAAGGTTCAGAACACTGAAGCTTTCTTT | CSVKVQNTEAFF | many | TRBJ1-1 | NA | 12 | TRBV29-1
TGTGCCACCAGTGATTCTAATCCCGGGACTAGGACGCAGTATTTT | CATSDSNPGTRTQYF | many | TRBJ2-3 | TRBD2 | 15 | TRBV24-1
TGTGCCAGCAGTTCGGAGGGGGTCGTCGTCTATGGCTACACCTTC | CASSSEGVVVYGYTF | many | TRBJ1-2 | NA | 15 | TRBV6-2/TRBV6-3
TGCAGTGCGCCTTTGGACAGTCACACTGAAGCTTTCTTT | CSAPLDSHTEAFF | many | TRBJ1-1 | NA | 13 | TRBV20-1
TGCAGCGTTACCAGCGGGCAAGAGACCCAGTACTTC | CSVTSGQETQYF | many | TRBJ2-5 | NA | 12 | TRBV29-1
TGTGCCAGCAGCCCCAGGTGGGGTAACACTGAAGCTTTCTTT | CASSPRWGNTEAFF | many | TRBJ1-1 | NA | 14 | TRBV7-2
TGTACCAGCAGCCCCGGGACAGGTGAAGCTTTCTTT | CTSSPGTGEAFF | once | TRBJ1-1 | TRBD1 | 12 | TRBV7-3
TGCGCCAGCAGCCGAGGCGTCTATGGCTACACCTTC | CASSRGVYGYTF | many | TRBJ1-2 | NA | 12 | TRBV4-3
TGTGCCAGCAGTTTATCGATGCAGGGGGACGGAAACACCATATATTTT | CASSLSMQGDGNTIYF | many | TRBJ1-3 | TRBD1 | 16 | TRBV27
TGTGCCAGCAGCTTAGGTGGGGCAGGGAGCTATGGCTACACCTTC | CASSLGGAGSYGYTF | many | TRBJ1-2 | NA | 15 | TRBV7-8
TGTGCCAGCAGCCCATTCAAGGTATTGAACTACGAGCAGTACTTC | CASSPFKVLNYEQYF | many | TRBJ2-7 | NA | 15 | TRBV6-2/TRBV6-3
TGTGCCAGCAGCTCATACACAGGGGACACTGAAGCTTTCTTT | CASSSYTGDTEAFF | many | TRBJ1-1 | TRBD1 | 14 | TRBV7-2
TGTGCCAGCAGTTTCCGACCCAATGAGCAGTTCTTC | CASSFRPNEQFF | many | TRBJ2-1 | NA | 12 | TRBV12-3/TRBV12-4
TGCAGTGCTCCATCCGCCGGGACACCAAACTACGAGCAGTACTTC | CSAPSAGTPNYEQYF | few | TRBJ2-7 | NA | 15 | TRBV20-1
TGTGCCAGCAGCCAAGTGGGCCCCACCAGCGAGCAGTACTTC | CASSQVGPTSEQYF | NA | TRBJ2-7 | NA | 14 | TRBV14
TGTGCCAGCAGCTTAGCGCTTGCAGGACTAAAGAGACTTTTT | CASSLALAGLKRLF | many | TRBJ2-3 | NA | 14 | TRBV7-9
TGTGCCAGCAGTTTAACAGGATCCACCGGGGAGCTGTTTTTT | CASSLTGSTGELFF | many | TRBJ2-2 | NA | 14 | TRBV7-2
TGTGCCAGCAGCTCAGACAGTATACAGAACACTGAAGCTTTCTTT | CASSSDSIQNTEAFF | many | TRBJ1-1 | NA | 15 | TRBV7-2
TGCAGTGCTCCCCAAACTTTACTCTCGGGGGAGACCCAGTACTTC | CSAPQTLLSGETQYF | many | TRBJ2-5 | NA | 15 | TRBV20-1
TGTGCCAGCAGCGCAAGACTAGTGAAAGATACGCAGTATTTT | CASSARLVKDTQYF | many | TRBJ2-3 | NA | 14 | TRBV7-2
TGCGCCAGCAGCCTTAAAGGGACAGGGGATTCCCGGCTCTCTGGAAACACCATATATTTT | CASSLKGTGDSRLSGNTIYF | few | TRBJ1-3 | TRBD1 | 20 | TRBV4-3
TGCAGCGTTGGGGACAGGGGGCGGAAAGATACGCAGTATTTT | CSVGDRGRKDTQYF | few | TRBJ2-3 | TRBD1 | 14 | TRBV29-1
TGTGCCAGCAGTTTCGGGGGAATCTACGAGCAGTACTTC | CASSFGGIYEQYF | many | TRBJ2-7 | NA | 13 | TRBV12-3/TRBV12-4
TGTGCCAGCAGCCTCATGGGCGGTCCCGGGGAGCTGTTTTTT | CASSLMGGPGELFF | medium-sized | TRBJ2-2 | NA | 14 | TRBV7-2
TGCAGTGTCCCGACGGAGCCTGTCAATGAGCAGTTCTTC | CSVPTEPVNEQFF | many | TRBJ2-1 | NA | 13 | TRBV20-1
TGTGCCACCCAGGACGTAGCGAACACCGGGGAGCTGTTTTTT | CATQDVANTGELFF | NA | TRBJ2-2 | NA | 14 | TRBV10-3
TGCAGCGTTGTTGGGTCCGTTTCTAACTATGGCTACACCTTC | CSVVGSVSNYGYTF | NA | TRBJ1-2 | NA | 14 | TRBV29-1
TGTGCCAGCAGCCAAGAATACGGGGGCGGCTACGAGCAGTACTTC | CASSQEYGGGYEQYF | many | TRBJ2-7 | NA | 15 | TRBV3-1
TGTGCCAGCAGTTCCACCCGGGTTTGGATAACGGAGCAGTACTTC | CASSSTRVWITEQYF | many | TRBJ2-7 | NA | 15 | TRBV6-2/TRBV6-3